The present entry profiles one T cell receptor beta chain with its context. What it binds is not known. CDR1 and CDR2 (germline): DFQATT, SNEGSKA (reference sequence). CDR3 length: 14 amino acids. The ends were cut back, 6 bases at V and 10 bases at J, with 22 bases in the middle. The data were taken from a study of blood T cells in healthy people across ages. Across the whole study: About one barcoded beta molecule was captured per two T cells (by template switching).

Then a second PCR, running roughly 6 to 11 cycles, was carried out with a sample-barcoded 5' primer and a J-beta primer mix. Each cDNA molecule was tagged by a template-switch adaptor with 12 random nucleotides. TCRdb reprocessed the 5' RACE reads with MiXCR, giving one entry per CDR3 protein. The data contain around 1,600,000 distinct CDR3 sequences, 40% to 45% of them seen just once; the ten biggest clones take up around 4%. Isolating PBMCs gave at least 6.5 million of these cells per sample. Broader study findings: There was a strong correlation between TCR beta diversity and naive T cell percentage.

Sequencing input: blood. The source of this sequence is a young woman in good health. The chain carries TRBV20-1 and TRBJ2-1; D is perhaps TRBD2 (6 bases). CDR3 bases: TGCAGTGCGAGGGATTGGCGGGGAAGCTACGAGCAGTTCTTC. Residues: CSARDWRGSYEQFF.